This section outlines one TCR beta chain sequence together with its context. This entry belongs to a study of shared clonotypes between healthy human individuals. Assay used: immunoSEQ multiplex PCR; TCRdb lists only in-frame clones, some missing. The sample gives roughly 1 million clones, 75% of which show up once; approximately 1.5% is in the top ten. Trimming removed 0 bases from V and 5 bases from J, with 13 bases in between. Germline CDR1 MGHDK, CDR2 SYGVNS. This CDR3 comprises 15 residues. The material sequenced was memory CD4+ T cells sorted from blood. As to subset: CD45RA-negative fraction. The sequence was collected from a man between 18 and 35 years old in good health. This chain connects TRBV25-1 to TRBJ2-5, with a possible D match to TRBD2 (5 bases). The CDR3 loop is CASSEYRGQSETQYF. DNA of the CDR3: TGTGCCAGCAGTGAATACCGGGGTCAGTCGGAGACCCAGTACTTC.